This TCR beta chain was documented in a study of monozygotic twins with inflammatory bowel disease. This CDR3 comprises 12 residues. Per the germline V gene, CDR1 is SGHTA and CDR2 is FQGNSA. TCRdb reprocessed the 5' RACE reads and reports one entry per CDR3 protein, with no DNA. Found here are over 100,000 distinct CDR3 sequences; the top ten clones hold over 10%. The chain employs TRBV7-2 and TRBJ2-5. The specimen sequenced was blood. The origin of this receptor is a human donor with ulcerative colitis or Crohn's disease, or a healthy co-twin of an affected twin (not recorded which). CDR3 region: CASSPQRETQYF.